This TCR beta chain appears in the sequencing data of a study of blood T cell repertoires in COVID-19. The data were produced by immunoSEQ multiplex PCR, yet TCRdb's version contains in-frame clones alone and is incomplete. The sample has approximately 34,000 clones; around 86% are singletons. A single count supports this clone. The V gene lost 5 bases and the J gene lost 5 bases, with 24 bases spanning the gap. The CDR3 totals 17 residues. CDR1 is SGHAT, CDR2 FQNNGV, per germline. The rearrangement links TRBV11-2 to TRBJ2-5; weak D call: TRBD1 (5 bases). Sequencing was done on a sample of peripheral blood. The sequence derives from a man aged 55-75 years with active COVID-19. The CDR3 region has the DNA TGTGCCAGCAGCCCTAGTGGCAGGGTAATTGGTGGGGAGACCCAGTACTTC. Amino acid sequence: CASSPSGRVIGGETQYF.